Each of the 3 T cell receptor beta chains below was sequenced from the same sample in a study of shared clonotypes between healthy human individuals. The table came from immunoSEQ multiplex PCR; TCRdb's copy has only in-frame clones and leaves some out. The table shows about 340,000 clones, with around 79% occurring only once. Material for sequencing was memory CD4+ T cells sorted from blood. The sample's subset: CD45RA-negative fraction. Every receptor here comes from a man aged 25-45 years in good health.

The chain is built from TRBV6-6 and TRBJ1-6; unclear D gene. Germline V lookup: CDR1 MNHNY, CDR2 SVGAGI (reference sequence). This CDR3 is 16 amino acids long. V lost 7 bases and J 1 base, leaving 14 bases between the germline ends. The CDR3 region is CASTLAKGSYNSPLHF. The CDR3 DNA follows: TGTGCCAGCACCCTTGCTAAAGGGTCCTATAATTCACCCCTCCACTTT.

The gene calls are TRBV6-1 and TRBJ2-5; D ambiguous. V was trimmed by 2 bases and J by 7 bases, leaving 14 bases between them. This CDR3 has 14 amino acids. Germline assignment: CDR1 MNHNS and CDR2 SASEGT. DNA for the CDR3: TGTGCCAGCAGTGAAAGGTGGCCCGCCGGGACCCAGTACTTC. This sequence encodes CASSERWPAGTQYF.

This clone was counted only a few times. The rearrangement links TRBV14 to TRBJ2-1; a weak D match, TRBD2 (7 bases). The ends were cut back, 2 bases at V and 8 bases at J, with 22 bases in the middle. Germline V CDR1 and CDR2: SGHDN, FVKESK. This CDR3 has 17 residues. The CDR3 DNA sequence: TGTGCCAGCAGCCAATTCCGGGGGGCAGGCAGTTTGGATGAGCAGTTCTTC. Translating it yields CASSQFRGAGSLDEQFF.